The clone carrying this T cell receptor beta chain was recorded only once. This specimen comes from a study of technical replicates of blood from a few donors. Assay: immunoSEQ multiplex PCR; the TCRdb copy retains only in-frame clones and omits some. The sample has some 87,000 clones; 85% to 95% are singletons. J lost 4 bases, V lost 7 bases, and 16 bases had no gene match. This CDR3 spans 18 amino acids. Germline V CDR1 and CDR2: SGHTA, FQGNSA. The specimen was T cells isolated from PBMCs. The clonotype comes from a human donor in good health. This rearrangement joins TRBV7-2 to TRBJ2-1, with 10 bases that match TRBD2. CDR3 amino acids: CASIMAPRSGRHYNEQFF. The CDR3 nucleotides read TGTGCCAGCATCATGGCCCCCCGTAGCGGGAGGCATTACAATGAGCAGTTCTTC.